This T cell receptor (beta chain) came from a study of blood T cell repertoires in COVID-19. This clone was picked up one time. J lost 2 bases, V lost 3 bases, and 7 bases had no gene match. Per germline, CDR1 SGHTS and CDR2 YDEGEE. This CDR3 region has 16 residues. Assay: immunoSEQ multiplex PCR; the TCRdb copy retains only in-frame clones and omits some. The repertoire holds around 150,000 clones, with 87% as singletons. Sequenced sample: peripheral blood. This clonotype was obtained from a man aged 50 or older with active COVID-19. The chain has TRBV5-8 and TRBJ1-5, with 8 nucleotides matching TRBD1. CDR3 DNA: TGTGCCAGCAGCTCGCTGGACAGGGCCGGCAATCAGCCCCAGCATTTT. Protein: CASSSLDRAGNQPQHF.